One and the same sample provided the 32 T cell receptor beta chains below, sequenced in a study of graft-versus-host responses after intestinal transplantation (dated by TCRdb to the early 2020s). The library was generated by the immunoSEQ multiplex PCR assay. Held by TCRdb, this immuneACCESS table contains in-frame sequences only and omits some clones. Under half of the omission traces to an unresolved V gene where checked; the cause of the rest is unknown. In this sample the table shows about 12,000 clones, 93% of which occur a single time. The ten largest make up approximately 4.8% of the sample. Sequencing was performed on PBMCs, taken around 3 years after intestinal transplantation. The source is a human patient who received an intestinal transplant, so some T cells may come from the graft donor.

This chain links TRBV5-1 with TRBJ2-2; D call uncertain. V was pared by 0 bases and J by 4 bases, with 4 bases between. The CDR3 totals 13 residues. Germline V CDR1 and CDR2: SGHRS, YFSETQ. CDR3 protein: CASSLDSTGELFF. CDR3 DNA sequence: TGCGCCAGCAGCTTGGATTCCACCGGGGAGCTGTTTTTT.

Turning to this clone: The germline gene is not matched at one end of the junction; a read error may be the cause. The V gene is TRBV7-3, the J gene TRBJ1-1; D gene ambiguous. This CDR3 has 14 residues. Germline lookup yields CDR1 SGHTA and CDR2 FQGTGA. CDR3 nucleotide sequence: TGTGCCAGCAGCTCCCAAGGACCGAACGCTGAAGCTTTCTTT. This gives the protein CASSSQGPNAEAFF.

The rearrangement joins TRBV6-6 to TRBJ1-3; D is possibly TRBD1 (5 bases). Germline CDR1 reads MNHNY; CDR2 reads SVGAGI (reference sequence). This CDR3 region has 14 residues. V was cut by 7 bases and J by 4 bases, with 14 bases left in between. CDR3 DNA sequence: TGTGCCAGCACGAGCCTCGGGGGAGGAAACACCATATATTTT. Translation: CASTSLGGGNTIYF.

The CDR3 nucleotides are TGTGCCAGCACCTCACTCCGGGACAGGGGCACTGAAGCTTTCTTT. Its protein is CASTSLRDRGTEAFF. The chain carries TRBV6-6 and TRBJ1-1, with TRBD1 matching 10 bases. CDR3 length: 15 amino acids. Looked up from germline, CDR1 is MNHNY and CDR2 is SVGAGI (reference sequence). J lost 4 bases, V lost 7 bases, and 9 bases had no gene match.

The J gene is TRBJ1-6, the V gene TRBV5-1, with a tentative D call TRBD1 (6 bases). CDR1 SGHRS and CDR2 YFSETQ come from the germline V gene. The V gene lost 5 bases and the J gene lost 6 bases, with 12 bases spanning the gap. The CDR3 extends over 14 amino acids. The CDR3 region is CASSGGLGNSPLHF. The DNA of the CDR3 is TGCGCCAGCAGTGGGGGGCTAGGTAATTCACCCCTCCACTTT. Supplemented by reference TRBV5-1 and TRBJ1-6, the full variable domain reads KAGVTQTPRYLIKTRGQQVTLSCSPISGHRSVSWYQQTPGQGLQFLFEYFSETQRNKGNFPGRFSGRQFSNSRSEMNVSTLELGDSALYLCASSGGLGNSPLHFGNGTRLTVT.

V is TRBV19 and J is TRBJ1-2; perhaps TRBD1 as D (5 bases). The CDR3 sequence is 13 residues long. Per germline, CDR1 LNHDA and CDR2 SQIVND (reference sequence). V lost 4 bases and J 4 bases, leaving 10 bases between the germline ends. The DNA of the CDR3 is TGTGCCAGTAGTAGTCCCGGGGGCTATGGCTACACCTTC. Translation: CASSSPGGYGYTF.

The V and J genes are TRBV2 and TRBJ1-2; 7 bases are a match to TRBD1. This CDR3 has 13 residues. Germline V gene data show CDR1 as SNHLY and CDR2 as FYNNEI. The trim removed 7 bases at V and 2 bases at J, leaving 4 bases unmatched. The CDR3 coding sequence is TGTGCCAGCATCGGGACAGCCAACTATGGCTACACCTTC. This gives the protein CASIGTANYGYTF. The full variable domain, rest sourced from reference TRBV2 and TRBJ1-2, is EPEVTQTPSHQVTQMGQEVILRCVPISNHLYFYWYRQILGQKVEFLVSFYNNEISEKSEIFDDQFSVERPDGSNFTLKIRSTKLEDSAMYFCASIGTANYGYTFGSGTRLTVV.

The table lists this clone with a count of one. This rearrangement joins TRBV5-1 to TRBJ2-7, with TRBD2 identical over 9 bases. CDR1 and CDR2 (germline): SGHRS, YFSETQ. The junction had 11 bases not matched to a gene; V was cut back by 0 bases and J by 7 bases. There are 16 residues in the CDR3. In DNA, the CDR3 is TGCGCCAGCAGCTTGGGCGCTTCTTGGCTAGCGGGGGAGCAGTACTTC. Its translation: CASSLGASWLAGEQYF.

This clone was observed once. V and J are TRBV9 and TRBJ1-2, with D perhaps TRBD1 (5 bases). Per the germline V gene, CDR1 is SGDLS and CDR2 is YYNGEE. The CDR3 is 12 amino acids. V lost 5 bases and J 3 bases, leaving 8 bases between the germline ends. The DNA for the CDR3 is TGTGCCAGCAGGAGGGACGACTATGGCTACACCTTC. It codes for CASRRDDYGYTF.

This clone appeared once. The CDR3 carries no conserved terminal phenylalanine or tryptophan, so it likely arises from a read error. The CDR3 loop reads CASSLGMGDEQYL. Written as DNA, the CDR3 is TGTGCCAGCAGCTTAGGTATGGGTGACGAGCAGTACCTC. This chain uses TRBV11-2 with TRBJ2-7; D uncertain. In germline, CDR1 is SGHAT, CDR2 FQNNGV. V lost 1 base to trimming and J lost 5 bases, with 9 bases between them. The CDR3 is 13 amino acids.

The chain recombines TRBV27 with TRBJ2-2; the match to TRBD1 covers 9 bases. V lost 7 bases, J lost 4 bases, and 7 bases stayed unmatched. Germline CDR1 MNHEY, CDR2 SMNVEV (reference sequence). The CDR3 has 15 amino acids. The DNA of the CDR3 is TGTGCCAGCAAGCCGGGACAGGGAGCCACCGGGGAGCTGTTTTTT. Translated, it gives CASKPGQGATGELFF.

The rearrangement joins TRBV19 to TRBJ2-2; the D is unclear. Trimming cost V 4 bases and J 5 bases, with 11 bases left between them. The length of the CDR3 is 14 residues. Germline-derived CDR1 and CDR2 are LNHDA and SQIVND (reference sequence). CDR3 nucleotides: TGTGCCAGTAGTAGGGCGAAGAGGACCGGGGAGCTGTTTTTT. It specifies CASSRAKRTGELFF. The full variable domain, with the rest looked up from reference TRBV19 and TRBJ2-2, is DGGITQSPKYLFRKEGQNVTLSCEQNLNHDAMYWYRQDPGQGLRLIYYSQIVNDFQKGDIAEGYSVSREKKESFPLTVTSAQKNPTAFYLCASSRAKRTGELFFGEGSRLTVL.

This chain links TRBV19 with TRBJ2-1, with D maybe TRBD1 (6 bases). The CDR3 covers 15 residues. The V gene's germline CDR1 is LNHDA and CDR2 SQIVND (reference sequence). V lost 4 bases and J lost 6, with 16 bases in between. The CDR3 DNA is TGTGCCAGTAGTACCTTTAAGTTACAGGGCAATGAGCAGTTCTTC. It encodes CASSTFKLQGNEQFF.

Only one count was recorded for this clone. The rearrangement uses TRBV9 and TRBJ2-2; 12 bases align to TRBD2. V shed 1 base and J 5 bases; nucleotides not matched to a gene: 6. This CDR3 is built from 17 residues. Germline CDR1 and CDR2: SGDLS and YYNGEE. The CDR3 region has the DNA TGTGCCAGCAGCGTACCCCTAGCGGGGGGGCCTACCGGGGAGCTGTTTTTT. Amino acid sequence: CASSVPLAGGPTGELFF.

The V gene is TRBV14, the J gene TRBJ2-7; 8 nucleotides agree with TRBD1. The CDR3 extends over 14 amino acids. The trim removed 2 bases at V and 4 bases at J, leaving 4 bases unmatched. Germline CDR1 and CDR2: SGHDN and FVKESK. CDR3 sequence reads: CASSQTGGPYEQYF. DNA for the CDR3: TGTGCCAGCAGCCAAACAGGGGGACCTTACGAGCAGTACTTC.

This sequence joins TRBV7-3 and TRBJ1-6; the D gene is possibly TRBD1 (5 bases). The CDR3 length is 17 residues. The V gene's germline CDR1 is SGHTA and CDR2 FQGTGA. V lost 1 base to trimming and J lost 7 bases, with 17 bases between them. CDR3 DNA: TGTGCCAGCAGCTTAAGGGGCTCCCCCCCCCGAAATTCACCCCTCCACTTT. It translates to CASSLRGSPPRNSPLHF.

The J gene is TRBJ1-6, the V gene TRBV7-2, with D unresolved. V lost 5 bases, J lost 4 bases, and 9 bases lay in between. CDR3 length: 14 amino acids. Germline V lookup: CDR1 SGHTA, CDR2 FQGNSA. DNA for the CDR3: TGTGCCAGCAGCAAAGGTCCTTATAATTCACCCCTCCACTTT. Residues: CASSKGPYNSPLHF.

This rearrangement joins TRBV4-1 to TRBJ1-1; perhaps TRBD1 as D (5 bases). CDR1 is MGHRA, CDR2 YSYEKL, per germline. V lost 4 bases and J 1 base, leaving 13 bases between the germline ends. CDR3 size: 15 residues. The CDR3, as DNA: TGCGCCAGCAGCCCCGGGGGGGGGTGGAACACTGAAGCTTTCTTT. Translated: CASSPGGGWNTEAFF.

The CDR3 bases are TGCAGTGCTGAGGGGAATGAGCAGTTCTTC. This encodes CSAEGNEQFF. The rearrangement uses TRBV20-1 and TRBJ2-1, with D perhaps assigned TRBD1 or TRBD2 (5 bases each). V was trimmed by 5 bases and J by 7 bases, leaving 6 bases between them. This CDR3 region has 10 residues. Germline values: CDR1 DFQATT, CDR2 SNEGSKA (reference sequence).

The CDR3 is CASTTRGYNSPLHF. For the CDR3, the DNA is TGTGCCAGCACCACCCGGGGGTATAATTCACCCCTCCACTTT. This chain uses TRBV11-2 with TRBJ1-6; D may be TRBD1 (5 bases). Germline lookup yields CDR1 SGHAT and CDR2 FQNNGV. Trimming took 7 bases from V and 4 from J, leaving 11 bases between them. The length of the CDR3 is 14 residues.

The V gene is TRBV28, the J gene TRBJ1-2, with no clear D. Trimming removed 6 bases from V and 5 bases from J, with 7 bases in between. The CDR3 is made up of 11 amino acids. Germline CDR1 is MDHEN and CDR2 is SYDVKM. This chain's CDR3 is CASSLSYGYTF. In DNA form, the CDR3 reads TGTGCCAGCAGCCTGAGTTATGGCTACACCTTC.

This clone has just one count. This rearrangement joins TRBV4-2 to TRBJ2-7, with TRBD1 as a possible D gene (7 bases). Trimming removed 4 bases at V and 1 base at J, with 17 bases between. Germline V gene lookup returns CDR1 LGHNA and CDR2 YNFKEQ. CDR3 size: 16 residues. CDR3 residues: CASSPEEGAPSYEQYF. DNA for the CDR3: TGTGCCAGCAGCCCGGAGGAGGGGGCGCCTTCCTACGAGCAGTACTTC.

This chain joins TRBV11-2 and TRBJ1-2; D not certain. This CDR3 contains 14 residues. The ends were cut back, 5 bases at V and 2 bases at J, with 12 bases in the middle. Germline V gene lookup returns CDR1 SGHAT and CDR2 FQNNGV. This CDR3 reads CASSLNGRNYGYTF. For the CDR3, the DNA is TGTGCCAGCAGCCTAAATGGACGGAACTATGGCTACACCTTC.

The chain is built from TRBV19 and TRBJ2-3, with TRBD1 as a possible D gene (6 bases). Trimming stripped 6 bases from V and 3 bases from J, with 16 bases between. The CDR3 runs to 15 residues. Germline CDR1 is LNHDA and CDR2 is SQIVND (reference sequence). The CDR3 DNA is TGTGCCAGTAGAAAGGGGGAGCGGAGAACAGATACGCAGTATTTT. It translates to CASRKGERRTDTQYF.

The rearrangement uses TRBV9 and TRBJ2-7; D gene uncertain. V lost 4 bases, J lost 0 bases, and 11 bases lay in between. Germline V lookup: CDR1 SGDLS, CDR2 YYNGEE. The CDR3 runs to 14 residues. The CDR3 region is CASSLDTRSYEQYF. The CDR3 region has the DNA TGTGCCAGCAGCCTAGACACGCGCTCCTACGAGCAGTACTTC.

CDR3 loop: CASSQRGANTDTQYF. CDR3 DNA: TGCGCCAGCAGCCAGCGGGGGGCAAACACAGATACGCAGTATTTT. The chain is built from TRBV5-1 and TRBJ2-3, with 9 bases matching TRBD2. The V segment lost 4 bases and the J segment 2 bases; nucleotides outside the gene matches: 5. The CDR3 extends over 15 amino acids. Germline CDR1 SGHRS, CDR2 YFSETQ.

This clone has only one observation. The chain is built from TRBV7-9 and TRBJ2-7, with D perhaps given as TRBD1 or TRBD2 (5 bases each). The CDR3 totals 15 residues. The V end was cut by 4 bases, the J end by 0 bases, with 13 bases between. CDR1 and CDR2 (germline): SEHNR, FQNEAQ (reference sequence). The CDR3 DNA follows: TGTGCCAGCAGCTATACCGGGACCCACTCCTACGAGCAGTACTTC. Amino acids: CASSYTGTHSYEQYF.

CDR3 sequence: CASSSRGPNTEAFF. The CDR3 nucleotides are TGTGCCAGCAGTAGCAGGGGGCCGAACACTGAAGCTTTCTTT. V is TRBV6-5 and J is TRBJ1-1; 8 bases are shared with TRBD1. V gave up 5 bases and J gave up 1 base; unmatched junction bases: 3. This CDR3 is 14 amino acids long. Germline CDR1 MNHEY, CDR2 SVGAGI.

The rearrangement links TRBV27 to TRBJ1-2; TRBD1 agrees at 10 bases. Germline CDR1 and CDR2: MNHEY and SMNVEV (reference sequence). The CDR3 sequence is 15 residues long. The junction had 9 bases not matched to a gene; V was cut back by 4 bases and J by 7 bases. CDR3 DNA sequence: TGTGCCAGCAGTTCCCGGGACAGGGGATTGGGTGGCTACACCTTC. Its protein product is CASSSRDRGLGGYTF.

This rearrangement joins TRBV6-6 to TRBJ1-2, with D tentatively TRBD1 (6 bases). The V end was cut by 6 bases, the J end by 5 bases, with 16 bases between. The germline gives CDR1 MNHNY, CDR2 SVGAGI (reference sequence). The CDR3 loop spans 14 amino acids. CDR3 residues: CASSNIQGGYGYTF. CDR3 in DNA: TGTGCCAGCAGCAACATACAGGGAGGGTATGGCTACACCTTC.

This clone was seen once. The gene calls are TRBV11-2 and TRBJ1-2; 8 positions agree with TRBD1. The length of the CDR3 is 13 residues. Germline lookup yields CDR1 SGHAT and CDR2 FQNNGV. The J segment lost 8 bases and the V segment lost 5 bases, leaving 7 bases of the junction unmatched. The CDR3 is CASSPDRAGGYTF. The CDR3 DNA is TGTGCCAGCAGCCCGGACAGGGCGGGGGGCTACACCTTC.

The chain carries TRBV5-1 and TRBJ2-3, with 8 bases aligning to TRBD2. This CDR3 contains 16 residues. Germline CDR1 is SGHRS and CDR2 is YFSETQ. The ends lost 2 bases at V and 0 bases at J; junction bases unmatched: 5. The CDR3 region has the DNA TGCGCCAGCAGCTTTGGCGGGGGGCCAAGCACAGATACGCAGTATTTT. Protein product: CASSFGGGPSTDTQYF.